This TCR beta chain is from a study of CD8+CD57+ T cells in acquired aplastic anemia. Study in general: Sorting CD4+ and CD8+ cells gave DNA averaging approximately 3 ug.

Only patients with CD8+CD57+ cell expansion on flow cytometry were chosen for sequencing. The cohort consisted entirely of patients having severe acquired aplastic anemia. Blood sampling was performed on the patients, and none of them had received therapy by then. Whole-study results and caveats: Patients and controls were found to share over 25 CD8+ CDR3 sequences.

The use of genomic DNA as template underpinned the TCR beta VDJ and CDR3 profiling. MiXCR, run by TCRdb on the reads, gives a single entry per CDR3 protein. This repertoire shows hundreds of thousands of distinct CDR3 sequences, roughly half found once; its top ten account for approximately 7.8%. Germline V gives CDR1 MNHEY, CDR2 SVGAGI. The CDR3 spans 15 residues. Trimming took off 7 bases at V and 6 bases at J, with 19 bases between the two ends. Comment on this clonotype: What it binds is unknown.

The chain combines TRBV6-5 with TRBJ2-1; possible D gene TRBD2, 6 bases. The sequence was collected from a human donor with aplastic anemia. The sequenced sample was sorted CD4+, CD8+, or CD8+CD57+ T cells (not recorded which) from PBMCs. The CDR3 DNA follows: TGTGCCAGCACCCAGGTGGCGGGGACCGCCAATGAGCAGTTCTTC. Translated: CASTQVAGTANEQFF.